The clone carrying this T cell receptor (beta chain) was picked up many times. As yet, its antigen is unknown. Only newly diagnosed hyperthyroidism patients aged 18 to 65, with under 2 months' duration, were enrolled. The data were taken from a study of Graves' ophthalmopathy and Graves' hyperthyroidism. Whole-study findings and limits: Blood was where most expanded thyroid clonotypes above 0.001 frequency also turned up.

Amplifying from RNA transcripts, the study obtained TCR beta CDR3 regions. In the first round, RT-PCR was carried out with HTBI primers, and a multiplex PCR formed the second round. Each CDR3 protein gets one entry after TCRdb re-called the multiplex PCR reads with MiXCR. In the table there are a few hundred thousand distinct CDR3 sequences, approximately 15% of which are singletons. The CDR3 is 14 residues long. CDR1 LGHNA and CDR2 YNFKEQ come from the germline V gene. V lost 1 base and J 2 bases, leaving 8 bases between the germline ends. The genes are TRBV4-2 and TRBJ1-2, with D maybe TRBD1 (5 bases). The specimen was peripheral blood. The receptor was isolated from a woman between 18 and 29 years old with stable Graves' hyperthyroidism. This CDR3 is CASSQGGVNYGYTF. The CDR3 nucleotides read TGTGCCAGCAGCCAAGGGGGGGTGAACTATGGCTACACCTTC.